This T cell receptor beta chain was identified during a study of T cell responses to AZD1222 COVID-19 vaccine. Concerning this clone itself: As yet, its antigen is unknown.

CDR1 and CDR2 (germline): SGHVT, SQSDAQ. The CDR3 runs 17 residues. The ends lost 5 bases at V and 0 bases at J; junction bases unmatched: 10. Study-wide points: Researchers report vaccine-associated CD4 TCRs spanning spike, with dominance at 160-218 and 743-854. Spike-specific TCR breadth and depth both grew after two AZD1222 doses.

Clones were read by immunoSEQ multiplex PCR, and TCRdb kept only the in-frame ones, dropping some. Among 150,000 to 200,000 clones, approximately 94% were seen once, and the ten largest hold roughly 1.5%. This clonotype was obtained from an adult who received the AZD1222 COVID-19 vaccine. This chain connects TRBV7-4 to TRBJ1-3; 7 bases agree with TRBD1. The starting material was peripheral blood, obtained 28 days after the second AZD1222 dose. DNA for the CDR3: TGTGCCAGCAGCGGCCGTCGACAGGGAAGCTCTGGAAACACCATATATTTT. Protein sequence: CASSGRRQGSSGNTIYF.